This T cell receptor beta chain is drawn from a study of blood T cell repertoires in COVID-19 (dated by TCRdb to the early 2020s). Concerning the study at large: Collaborator samples came from the United States, Italy and Spain and covered acute and convalescent phases of COVID-19. The material from the prospective study consisted of cDNA or gDNA derived from T cells, B-cell-depleted T cells, or PBMCs. Subjects who had been exposed to COVID-19, were actively infected with it, or had recovered from it provided the deeply sampled blood TCRbeta repertoires that made up the dataset. The repertoires were released in a freely available public database meant as a resource for research on the immune response to SARS-CoV-2. The samples were drawn from two sources: the first 160 participants of the ongoing ImmuneRACE study, and 1,254 subjects contributed by 6 global collaborators. Nearly every sample came with metadata listing a de-identified subject ID, COVID-19 status, age in years and sex. Where available, HLA class I and class II types were taken from metadata supplied by the sample provider and were not determined by assay-based typing.

The immunoSEQ Assay, a bias-controlled multiplex PCR, was used to amplify TCRbeta CDR3 regions from genomic DNA. The published analysis was carried out like this. Nucleated cell counts per sample were estimated from amplification of reference gene primers within the assay. Sequence reads were collapsed and filtered to measure the absolute abundance of every unique TCRbeta CDR3 rearrangement. For each sample, productive Simpson clonality was calculated as the square root of Simpson's diversity index over productive rearrangements. TCRdb holds this immuneACCESS table with in-frame rearrangements only. Some clones are missing; in checked studies, unresolved V genes explain under half, and the rest has no known cause. The V and J calls and clone size come from that table; D and trimming were worked out from the DNA. Within this sample are just over 60,000 clones, with about three quarters of them counted one time only. About a fifth of the sample comes from the top ten.

The study at large found these results: The quantity of clinical and demographic metadata differed by source and by participant and was supplied without curation.

This clone was counted many times. No antigen is known for it. One base away there is no much larger clone; base qualities are not given. In Seattle, one collaborating source enrolled patients while the infection was active and tracked those patients longitudinally over the course of disease. Collaborating institutions collected whole blood in K2EDTA tubes following their own protocols. Collaborator samples were shipped for TCRbeta analysis as frozen whole blood, isolated PBMCs, or DNA extracted from either sample type. CDR3 length: 15 amino acids, cysteine to phenylalanine. Only the CDR3 DNA stays, 45 bases, in frame from base 1. Germline trimming: 4 bases from V, 4 bases from J; junction bases outside gene matches: 5. From the germline V gene (reference sequence), CDR1 is LGHDT and CDR2 is YNNKEL.

Sequencing was performed on peripheral blood. This clonotype originated in a man aged 25 to 45 with COVID-19, enrolled during active disease. The sequence links TRBV3-1 (or the pseudogene TRBV3-2) to TRBJ2-7; TRBD2 agrees with 12 junctional bases. The DNA sequence is as follows: TGTGCCAGCAGCCGCCGACTAGCGGGGGAGTACGAGCAGTACTTC. This encodes CASSRRLAGEYEQYF.